The rows below give T cell receptor beta chains drawn from one sample of a study of blood T cell repertoires in COVID-19. Assay used: immunoSEQ multiplex PCR; TCRdb lists only in-frame clones, some missing. Among approximately 92,000 clones listed, 85% to 90% were seen once. Sequencing was performed on peripheral blood. The receptors come from a woman aged 60 to 75 in a cohort sampled during active or convalescent COVID-19. Both conserved end residues are part of each CDR3. The D gene is left open where the match is weak. Where a row states a size, it is once, few, many or the class of an expanded clone; other rows omit it.

j_call d_call clone_size v_call cdr3_aa cdr3_nt
TRBJ2-7 TRBD2 NA TRBV27 CASRASGIFSYEQYF TGTGCCAGCAGGGCTAGCGGGATATTCTCCTACGAGCAGTACTTC
TRBJ2-7 TRBD1 NA TRBV7-6 CASSLRDRASEQYF TGTGCCAGCAGCCTCCGGGACAGGGCCAGCGAGCAGTACTTC
TRBJ2-2 TRBD2 NA TRBV6-1 CASSESSGRETGELFF TGTGCCAGCAGTGAATCCAGCGGGAGGGAGACCGGGGAGCTGTTTTTT
TRBJ2-2 TRBD2 few TRBV4-1 CASSQDPIGTSGPAGELFF TGCGCCAGCAGCCAAGACCCGATAGGGACTAGTGGCCCGGCTGGGGAGCTGTTTTTT
TRBJ2-1 NA NA TRBV18 CASSPPPGSYNEQFF TGTGCCAGCTCACCACCGCCCGGCTCCTACAATGAGCAGTTCTTC
TRBJ2-1 TRBD1 NA TRBV19 CASSIYRGRPTLYNEQFF TGTGCCAGTAGTATCTACAGGGGTCGTCCGACCCTATACAATGAGCAGTTCTTC
TRBJ1-2 TRBD1 few TRBV6-5 CASRQGTAQGGYTF TGTGCCAGCAGGCAAGGGACAGCCCAAGGTGGCTACACCTTC
TRBJ1-1 NA NA TRBV10-3 CAISERQGYTEAFF TGTGCCATCAGTGAGCGTCAGGGGTACACTGAAGCTTTCTTT
TRBJ1-3 NA NA TRBV3-1/TRBV3-2 CASSQEVIRLSSGNTIYF TGTGCCAGCAGCCAAGAGGTGATCAGGCTGTCCTCTGGAAACACCATATATTTT
TRBJ1-5 TRBD1 NA TRBV2 CASSLDRGGNQPQHF TGTGCCAGCAGTCTGGACAGGGGAGGAAATCAGCCCCAGCATTTT
TRBJ2-5 NA once TRBV10-1 CASSEGGLETQYF TGCGCCAGCAGTGAGGGGGGGTTGGAGACCCAGTACTTC
TRBJ1-5 NA few TRBV12-3/TRBV12-4 CASSTRGGQPQHF TGTGCCAGCAGTACCAGGGGTGGTCAGCCCCAGCATTTT
TRBJ1-6 NA NA TRBV9 CASSDRENSPLHF TGTGCCAGCAGCGACAGGGAGAATTCACCCCTCCACTTT
TRBJ2-3 NA NA TRBV2 CASSPRQTLPDTQYF TGTGCCAGCAGCCCCAGACAGACTCTACCAGATACGCAGTATTTT
TRBJ1-1 TRBD1 NA TRBV9 CASSAGQGNGEAFF TGTGCCAGCAGCGCTGGACAGGGGAATGGTGAAGCTTTCTTT
TRBJ2-2 TRBD2 NA TRBV9 CASSAGGGTGELFF TGTGCCAGCAGCGCCGGGGGAGGGACCGGGGAGCTGTTTTTT
TRBJ1-2 NA NA TRBV6-5 CASTNPPVYGYTF TGTGCCAGCACTAACCCCCCCGTTTATGGCTACACCTTC
TRBJ1-4 NA NA TRBV12-3/TRBV12-4 CASTPATNEKLFF TGTGCCAGCACCCCGGCAACTAATGAAAAACTGTTTTTT
TRBJ1-1 NA NA TRBV5-1 CASSLEWSGAEAFF TGCGCCAGCAGCTTGGAGTGGAGCGGGGCTGAAGCTTTCTTT
TRBJ2-5 NA NA TRBV5-1 CASSLDGPQFETQYF TGCGCCAGCAGCTTGGATGGGCCCCAATTTGAGACCCAGTACTTC
TRBJ2-1 TRBD2 NA TRBV5-1 CASSLGRAGAYNEQFF TGCGCCAGCAGCTTGGGGCGGGCGGGAGCCTACAATGAGCAGTTCTTC
TRBJ1-1 NA few TRBV20-1 CSASRRGVNTEAFF TGCAGTGCTAGTCGCCGGGGGGTAAACACTGAAGCTTTCTTT
TRBJ1-6 NA NA TRBV7-8 CASSLYGGGRGSPLHF TGTGCCAGCAGCTTATATGGGGGGGGGCGCGGGTCACCCCTCCACTTT
TRBJ1-1 NA NA TRBV10-1 CASSEKAGNTEAFF TGCGCCAGCAGTGAAAAAGCGGGGAACACTGAAGCTTTCTTT
TRBJ1-5 NA NA TRBV7-8 CASSLGRESQPQHF TGTGCCAGCAGCTTAGGGAGGGAATCTCAGCCCCAGCATTTT
TRBJ1-6 NA NA TRBV9 CASSVGGVYNSPLHF TGTGCCAGCAGCGTAGGTGGAGTTTATAATTCACCCCTCCACTTT
TRBJ1-1 TRBD1 NA TRBV27 CASSFDRGMDTEAFF TGTGCCAGCAGTTTCGACAGGGGAATGGACACTGAAGCTTTCTTT
TRBJ2-1 TRBD1 NA TRBV9 CASSGGTGPYNEQFF TGTGCCAGCAGCGGGGGGACAGGGCCTTACAATGAGCAGTTCTTC
TRBJ1-2 TRBD1 NA TRBV28 CASSLDRGGYTF TGTGCCAGCAGCTTGGACAGGGGTGGCTACACCTTC
TRBJ2-2 NA NA TRBV7-9 CASSLRLEGGETGELFF TGTGCCAGCAGCTTACGGTTGGAAGGGGGAGAGACCGGGGAGCTGTTTTTT
TRBJ2-3 NA NA TRBV10-3 CAIGGSITDTQYF TGTGCCATAGGGGGATCCATCACAGATACGCAGTATTTT
TRBJ2-3 NA NA TRBV5-1 CASSLGVRDWSTDTQYF TGCGCCAGCAGCTTGGGGGTCAGGGACTGGAGCACAGATACGCAGTATTTT
TRBJ1-5 NA NA TRBV6-5 CASSYTASPNQPQHF TGTGCCAGCAGTTATACCGCCAGTCCCAATCAGCCCCAGCATTTT
TRBJ2-7 TRBD2 NA TRBV30 CAWSRTSGAYEQYF TGTGCCTGGAGTCGTACTAGCGGGGCCTACGAGCAGTACTTC
TRBJ1-4 TRBD1 NA TRBV5-1 CASALTGAWEKLFF TGCGCCAGCGCGTTGACAGGGGCATGGGAAAAACTGTTTTTT
TRBJ2-1 TRBD1 NA TRBV5-4 CASSLEMDRGQFF TGTGCCAGCAGCTTGGAAATGGACAGGGGGCAGTTCTTC
TRBJ2-1 NA NA TRBV12-3/TRBV12-4 CASSPWQEQFF TGTGCCAGCAGTCCCTGGCAGGAGCAGTTCTTC
TRBJ2-7 TRBD1 NA TRBV4-1 CASSRQTGSSYEQYF TGCGCCAGCAGCCGACAGACAGGGAGCTCCTACGAGCAGTACTTC
TRBJ1-5 TRBD1 NA TRBV5-1 CASSLGQPNQPQHF TGCGCCAGCAGCCTGGGACAGCCCAATCAGCCCCAGCATTTT
TRBJ2-3 TRBD2 NA TRBV5-1 CASSLSGREDTQYF TGCGCCAGCAGCTTAAGCGGGAGAGAAGATACGCAGTATTTT
TRBJ1-2 NA NA TRBV6-1 CASSEVRGRGDGYTF TGTGCCAGCAGTGAAGTCAGGGGCAGGGGAGATGGCTACACCTTC
TRBJ2-7 NA NA TRBV6-2/TRBV6-3 CASSSPDKLSYEQYF TGTGCCAGCAGTTCTCCCGACAAACTCTCCTACGAGCAGTACTTC
TRBJ2-7 NA once TRBV6-6 CASSSPGLTYEQYF TGTGCCAGCAGTTCCCCGGGACTCACCTACGAGCAGTACTTC
TRBJ1-4 TRBD1 NA TRBV10-3 CAISESRGQGAEKLFF TGTGCCATCAGTGAGTCGCGTGGACAGGGGGCTGAAAAACTGTTTTTT
TRBJ2-5 NA NA TRBV5-1 CASSLAGLAETQYF TGCGCCAGCAGCTTGGCAGGCCTAGCAGAGACCCAGTACTTC
TRBJ1-5 TRBD1 NA TRBV5-6 CASSLQGVSQPQHF TGTGCCAGCAGCTTACAGGGGGTTTCTCAGCCCCAGCATTTT
TRBJ2-1 TRBD1 NA TRBV18 CASSPRRDSSYNEQFF TGTGCCAGCTCACCACGAAGGGACAGTTCCTACAATGAGCAGTTCTTC
TRBJ1-1 NA NA TRBV7-8 CASSPLGGGAFF TGTGCCAGCAGCCCTCTGGGGGGAGGAGCTTTCTTT
TRBJ2-2 TRBD1 NA TRBV18 CASSPQGAVGELFF TGTGCCAGCTCACCACAGGGGGCTGTCGGGGAGCTGTTTTTT
TRBJ2-5 TRBD1 NA TRBV19 CASTQGTGGKTQYF TGTGCCAGTACCCAAGGGACAGGGGGAAAGACCCAGTACTTC
TRBJ2-1 TRBD2 NA TRBV11-2 CASSSGLAGGSVYNEQFF TGTGCCAGCAGCTCGGGACTAGCGGGGGGCTCAGTTTACAATGAGCAGTTCTTC
TRBJ2-1 TRBD2 NA TRBV7-8 CASSLAGTSGRNEQFF TGTGCCAGCAGCTTAGCGGGGACTAGCGGGAGGAATGAGCAGTTCTTC
TRBJ1-1 NA NA TRBV12-3/TRBV12-4 CANFLGVTEAFF TGTGCCAACTTTTTAGGGGTGACTGAAGCTTTCTTT
TRBJ1-3 NA NA TRBV7-9 CASSAENGGNTIYF TGTGCCAGCAGCGCGGAAAACGGGGGAAACACCATATATTTT